This T cell receptor beta chain was observed in a study of immune evolution from preneoplasia to lung adenocarcinoma. Study-wide points: Top clone share appeared to fall from AAH through AIS, MIA, adenocarcinoma.

Histologic diagnosis was independently verified by two lung pathologists. Germline-derived CDR1 and CDR2 are LNHDA and SQIVND (reference sequence). V trimming: 1 base; J trimming: 7 bases; junction bases outside the gene matches: 5. The length of the CDR3 is 15 residues. Assay: immunoSEQ multiplex PCR; the TCRdb copy retains only in-frame clones and omits some. This table has over 6,500 clones, 80% appearing once. To note about this clone: The antigen is not known.

V is TRBV19 and J is TRBJ2-2; 8 bases line up with TRBD1. This TCR came from a person between 65 and 79 years old with lung adenocarcinoma. Specimen: FFPE adjacent normal lung tissue. CDR3 in DNA: TGTGCCAGTAGTATAGGTCAGGGGGCTAACGGGGAGCTGTTTTTT. Residues: CASSIGQGANGELFF.